The following is a T cell receptor (beta chain) sequence with its context. Its matching antigen is unknown. Donors sampled were nominally healthy, though unrecorded immune exposures were likely. This sample is drawn from a study of cytomegalovirus exposure and HLA in healthy donors. Germline CDR1 reads SGHRS; CDR2 reads YFSETQ. Trimming left V 2 bases short and J 6 bases short, with 14 bases between. The CDR3 extends over 15 amino acids. Study-wide results and caveats: For most TCR beta V segments, an earlier analysis put the productive rate at about 87% or about 30% of the time. Evidence from a later analysis indicated that most CMV-associated TCR beta chains looked HLA-restricted.

The PCR used 60 Vbeta and 13 Jbeta primers. Clones were read by immunoSEQ multiplex PCR, and TCRdb kept only the in-frame ones, dropping some. This table holds under 200,000 clones, around 86% found once. Sequenced material: PBMCs. This receptor was taken from a girl aged 2 to 9 in good health and CMV-seropositive. The chain is built from TRBV5-1 and TRBJ2-2; D perhaps matches TRBD1 (5 bases). The CDR3 DNA is TGCGCCAGCAGCTTTACAGGCCTCCTCGCCGGGGAGCTGTTTTTT. Encoded protein: CASSFTGLLAGELFF.